Each of the 32 T cell receptor beta chains below was sequenced from the same sample in a study of CD8+ T cells in alopecia areata. RNA extraction was followed by reverse transcription into cDNA, which acted as the sequencing template. Generated by immunoSEQ multiplex PCR, the TCRdb table keeps only in-frame clones and is missing some. The top ten hold roughly 7% of the sample, which has around 12,000 clones, 65% to 70% seen once. Noted treatment: oral pan-JAK inhibitor, 5-10 mg twice daily. Sampling of alopecia areata patients yielded lesional scalp punch biopsies as well as peripheral blood. The sample in question was skin, obtained at week 4, from a patient treated with tofacitinib. The receptors derive from a human donor with alopecia areata.

V is TRBV7-9 and J is TRBJ1-5; 8 bases line up with TRBD1. The CDR3 covers 14 residues. Germline V gives CDR1 SEHNR, CDR2 FQNEAQ (reference sequence). V dropped 3 bases and J dropped 6; count of bases not matched to a gene: 4. This chain's CDR3 is CASSLTGAGQPQHF. The CDR3 bases are TGTGCCAGCAGCTTGACAGGGGCAGGTCAGCCCCAGCATTTT.

In its sample, this clone was seen a few times. V and J are TRBV6-6 and TRBJ2-3; D may be TRBD2 (6 bases). Between the trimmed V and J ends, which lost 7 bases and 6 bases, there was a span of 17 bases. The CDR3 is made up of 14 amino acids. Germline V gene lookup returns CDR1 MNHNY and CDR2 SVGAGI (reference sequence). The CDR3 loop is CASTLAASSDTQYF. CDR3 bases: TGTGCCAGCACTTTAGCGGCGAGCAGCGATACGCAGTATTTT.

The gene calls are TRBV27 and TRBJ2-7; 7 bases fit TRBD1. After removal of 3 bases from V and 13 bases from J, the junction contained 12 bases not matched to a gene. CDR1 MNHEY and CDR2 SMNVEV come from the germline V gene (reference sequence). The length of the CDR3 is 13 residues. Here the CDR3 reads CASSLHPSTGQYF. CDR3 nucleotide sequence: TGTGCCAGCAGTTTGCATCCCTCGACAGGGCAATACTTC.

The chain employs TRBV5-6 and TRBJ1-2; D not resolved. Germline CDR1 and CDR2: SGHDT and YYEEEE. The CDR3 is made up of 17 amino acids. V was clipped by 4 bases and J by 2 bases, with 21 bases between them. The chain's CDR3 is CASSRWSRTSGNYGYTF. CDR3 DNA sequence: TGTGCCAGCAGCCGGTGGAGTCGGACCTCCGGGAACTATGGCTACACCTTC.

This chain uses TRBV5-5 with TRBJ1-6; 9 nucleotides line up with TRBD1. This CDR3 spans 16 amino acids. The junction had 1 base not matched to a gene; V was cut back by 2 bases and J by 1 base. CDR1 and CDR2 from the germline V gene are SGHKS and YYEKEE (reference sequence). CDR3 DNA: TGTGCCAGCAGCTTCGGGACAGGGTCCTATAATTCACCCCTCCACTTT. Its protein product is CASSFGTGSYNSPLHF.

This clone came up once. This chain links TRBV27 with TRBJ1-6; D is uncertain. The V end lost 6 bases, the J end lost 5 bases, and 17 bases lay between the germline ends. This CDR3 is 16 amino acids long. Germline V lookup: CDR1 MNHEY, CDR2 SMNVEV (reference sequence). CDR3 loop: CASRPGPPKDNSPLHF. Here the CDR3 DNA reads TGTGCCAGCAGACCCGGACCCCCGAAGGATAATTCACCCCTCCACTTT.

The CDR3 region is CASSLAVGSNQPQHF. CDR3 DNA sequence: TGTGCCAGCAGCTTAGCGGTGGGGAGCAATCAGCCCCAGCATTTT. The chain is built from TRBV7-9 and TRBJ1-5; D is unresolved. With 0 bases removed from V and 1 base from J, the gap between germline ends came to 7 bases. The CDR3 totals 15 residues. The germline CDR1 and CDR2 sequences are SEHNR and FQNEAQ (reference sequence).

The V and J genes are TRBV6-4 and TRBJ2-7; 7 bases agree with TRBD1. This CDR3 is built from 14 residues. Losses at the gene ends were 3 bases for V and 3 bases for J; bases not matched to a gene: 5. Germline V gene data show CDR1 as MRHNA and CDR2 as SNTAGT. Here the CDR3 reads CASSERQGHYEQYF. The CDR3 coding sequence is TGTGCCAGCAGTGAGCGACAGGGTCACTACGAGCAGTACTTC.

The rearrangement joins TRBV6-5 to TRBJ1-6, with D possibly TRBD1 on 6 matching bases. The CDR3 runs 14 residues. V was pared by 4 bases and J by 3 bases, with 7 bases between. Germline V gives CDR1 MNHEY, CDR2 SVGAGI. As DNA, the CDR3 is TGTGCCAGCAGTTCGGGACACTATAATTCACCCCTCCACTTT. It yields the protein CASSSGHYNSPLHF.

By sample fraction, this clone is medium-sized. This sequence joins TRBV5-6 and TRBJ1-2, with D possibly matching TRBD1 (5 bases). The V and J ends lost 3 bases and 7 bases respectively, with 22 bases between them. The germline gives CDR1 SGHDT, CDR2 YYEEEE. CDR3 size: 16 residues. CDR3 loop: CASSSPGMFRDPGYTF. The CDR3 DNA is TGTGCCAGCAGCTCCCCTGGCATGTTCAGGGACCCTGGCTACACCTTC.

This clone has more than one count but fewer than ten. The V and J genes are TRBV6-4 and TRBJ2-2; no definite D call. The V and J ends lost 3 bases and 0 bases respectively, with 2 bases between them. The CDR3 consists of 13 residues. Germline V gene lookup returns CDR1 MRHNA and CDR2 SNTAGT. The CDR3 sequence is CASSESNTGELFF. The DNA of the CDR3 is TGTGCCAGCAGTGAATCGAACACCGGGGAGCTGTTTTTT.

The gene calls are TRBV7-2 and TRBJ2-7; TRBD2 agrees at 9 bases. CDR3 length equals 16 residues. With V trimmed by 2 bases and J by 2 bases, 7 bases remained unmatched. Germline V gene lookup returns CDR1 SGHTA and CDR2 FQGNSA. The CDR3 coding sequence is TGTGCCAGCAGCTTATCCCCCAGCGGGGGGACCTACGAGCAGTACTTC. Translated: CASSLSPSGGTYEQYF. Full variable domain (outside the CDR3, taken from reference TRBV7-2 and TRBJ2-7): GAGVSQSPSNKVTEKGKDVELRCDPISGHTALYWYRQSLGQGLEFLIYFQGNSAPDKSGLPSDRFSAERTGGSVSTLTIQRTQQEDSAVYLCASSLSPSGGTYEQYFGPGTRLTVT.

This chain connects TRBV5-4 to TRBJ2-3; tentatively, D is TRBD1 (6 bases). The germline V gene encodes CDR1 SGHNT and CDR2 YYREEE (reference sequence). CDR3 length: 16 amino acids. Trimming pared 1 base from V and 0 bases from J, leaving 12 bases between. The CDR3 loop reads CASSLWTVTSTDTQYF. The CDR3 coding sequence is TGTGCCAGCAGCTTGTGGACAGTCACTAGCACAGATACGCAGTATTTT.

This clone was seen a handful of times. The chain recombines TRBV29-1 with TRBJ2-1; D remains ambiguous. V gave up 4 bases and J gave up 4 bases, with 11 bases separating them. CDR3 size: 13 residues. The germline gives CDR1 SQVTM, CDR2 ANQGSEA. DNA for the CDR3: TGCAGCGTTGTCGTCTCCGGATACAATGAGCAGTTCTTC. Amino acid sequence: CSVVVSGYNEQFF.

CDR3 bases: TGTGCCAGCAGTTCCGAGGGGAGCGTTATGTTGAACACTGAAGCTTTCTTT. Amino acid sequence: CASSSEGSVMLNTEAFF. The chain links TRBV27 to TRBJ1-1; D is perhaps TRBD1 (5 bases). Germline-derived CDR1 and CDR2 are MNHEY and SMNVEV (reference sequence). CDR3 length equals 17 residues. V was shortened by 4 bases and J by 0 bases, with 18 bases between the two germline ends.

The table lists this clone with a count of one. The CDR3 coding sequence is TGCGCCAGCAGCACTTACCCGGGGGATGGCTACACCTTC. This sequence encodes CASSTYPGDGYTF. This chain joins TRBV4-3 and TRBJ1-2, with a possible D match to TRBD1 (5 bases). Germline V gene data show CDR1 as LGHNA and CDR2 as YSLEER. V was trimmed by 5 bases and J by 6 bases, leaving 13 bases between them. The CDR3 is 13 residues long.

The rearrangement joins TRBV6-5 to TRBJ2-1; either TRBD1 or TRBD2 may supply D (6 bases each). Germline V gives CDR1 MNHEY, CDR2 SVGAGI. CDR3 length: 13 residues. The V and J ends lost 6 bases and 6 bases respectively, with 12 bases between them. CDR3 in amino acids: CASSKQGGNEQFF. CDR3 DNA: TGTGCCAGCAGCAAACAGGGAGGCAATGAGCAGTTCTTC.

The chain joins TRBV30 to TRBJ2-1; the match to TRBD2 covers 7 bases. Germline V gene lookup returns CDR1 GTSNPN and CDR2 SVGIG (reference sequence). V shed 3 bases and J 13 bases; nucleotides not matched to a gene: 9. This CDR3 region has 12 residues. The CDR3 reads CAWRETGGLQFF. CDR3 DNA sequence: TGTGCCTGGAGGGAGACGGGGGGTCTCCAGTTCTTC.

This clone was counted between two and nine times. The rearrangement joins TRBV19 to TRBJ1-5; 9 positions agree with TRBD1. Germline assignment: CDR1 LNHDA and CDR2 SQIVND (reference sequence). This CDR3 region has 14 residues. V lost 6 bases, J lost 2 bases, and 2 bases stayed unmatched. The CDR3 is CASRRTGGNQPQHF. The CDR3 coding sequence is TGTGCCAGTAGGCGGACAGGGGGCAATCAGCCCCAGCATTTT.

The chain recombines TRBV5-1 with TRBJ1-2, with D possibly matching TRBD1 (5 bases). The CDR3 totals 13 residues. V was shortened by 0 bases and J by 7 bases, with 10 bases between the two germline ends. Germline CDR1 is SGHRS and CDR2 is YFSETQ. CDR3 protein: CASSLAGRGGYTF. CDR3 in DNA: TGCGCCAGCAGCTTGGCGGGGAGGGGTGGCTACACCTTC.

This chain links TRBV6-5 with TRBJ2-5; D is unclear. The V and J ends lost 0 bases and 7 bases respectively, with 15 bases between them. CDR1 MNHEY and CDR2 SVGAGI come from the germline V gene. The CDR3 is 15 amino acids. The CDR3: CASSYSRGRVGTQYF. The DNA for the CDR3 is TGTGCCAGCAGTTACTCTAGAGGACGGGTGGGGACCCAGTACTTC.

V and J are TRBV23-1 and TRBJ2-1, with TRBD1 matching over 12 bases. TRBV23-1 is identified as an open reading frame with a role that is uncertain. The CDR3 is 14 amino acids. With 6 bases clipped from V and 8 bases from J, the junction kept 5 bases outside the gene matches. The CDR3 spells CASRPGQGAYEQFF. CDR3 nucleotides: TGCGCCAGCAGGCCGGGACAGGGGGCTTATGAGCAGTTCTTC.

This clone was recorded a few times. The chain uses TRBV6-5 and TRBJ1-5; D is unresolved. Trimming took off 5 bases at V and 8 bases at J, with 16 bases between the two ends. Germline values: CDR1 MNHEY, CDR2 SVGAGI. The CDR3 length is 14 residues. CDR3 sequence: CASSELAVKEPQHF. For the CDR3, the DNA is TGTGCCAGCAGTGAACTGGCAGTTAAGGAGCCCCAGCATTTT.

The genes are TRBV7-9 and TRBJ2-1; tentatively, D is TRBD1 (6 bases). The CDR3 has 13 residues. Trimming removed 1 base at V and 8 bases at J, with 9 bases between. Germline loops: CDR1 SEHNR, CDR2 FQNEAQ (reference sequence). The CDR3 coding sequence is TGTGCCAGCAGCTTAGTAGGGGGTGATGAGCAGTTCTTC. Translation gives CASSLVGGDEQFF.

V usage is TRBV19 and J usage is TRBJ1-5; 7 bases map to TRBD1. This CDR3 is built from 16 residues. The junction had 13 bases not matched to a gene; V was cut back by 4 bases and J by 7 bases. CDR1 and CDR2 (germline): LNHDA, SQIVND (reference sequence). The CDR3 reads CASSTSTGTSGQPQHF. For the CDR3, the DNA is TGTGCCAGTAGTACCTCGACAGGGACTTCAGGACAGCCCCAGCATTTT.

This clone came up once. V usage is TRBV2 and J usage is TRBJ2-2, with 8 bases aligning to TRBD1. The germline gives CDR1 SNHLY, CDR2 FYNNEI. Germline trimming cut 4 bases from V and 4 bases from J; bases unmatched to any gene: 2. The CDR3 loop spans 14 amino acids. DNA for the CDR3: TGTGCCAGCAGTGCGGACAGGGCCACCGGGGAGCTGTTTTTT. Translated, it gives CASSADRATGELFF.

The genes are TRBV27 and TRBJ2-5; weak D call: TRBD1 (6 bases). Trimming removed 6 bases from V and 1 base from J, with 18 bases in between. The CDR3 extends over 16 amino acids. Germline CDR1 reads MNHEY; CDR2 reads SMNVEV (reference sequence). CDR3 protein: CASSLNREMVQETQYF. CDR3 coding DNA: TGTGCCAGCAGCCTAAACAGGGAAATGGTCCAAGAGACCCAGTACTTC.

The chain couples TRBV5-1 to TRBJ2-5; TRBD2 agrees at 7 bases. The V gene end was trimmed by 6 bases and the J gene end by 1 base; junction bases not matched to a gene: 12. This CDR3 spans 16 amino acids. Germline V lookup: CDR1 SGHRS, CDR2 YFSETQ. The CDR3 spells CASKSNVGGVQETQYF. CDR3 bases: TGCGCCAGCAAAAGCAATGTGGGGGGGGTCCAAGAGACCCAGTACTTC.

J is TRBJ1-1 and V is TRBV7-8, with TRBD1 matching 8 bases. After removal of 5 bases from V and 7 bases from J, the junction contained 9 bases not matched to a gene. CDR3 length: 14 residues. Germline loops: CDR1 SGHVS, CDR2 FQNEAQ. This CDR3 reads CASSPSTGGGEAFF. DNA of the CDR3: TGTGCCAGCAGCCCGAGTACAGGGGGGGGTGAAGCTTTCTTT. Using reference TRBV7-8 and TRBJ1-1 for the parts outside the CDR3, the full variable domain is GAGVSQSPRYKVAKRGQDVALRCDPISGHVSLFWYQQALGQGPEFLTYFQNEAQLDKSGLPSDRFFAERPEGSVSTLKIQRTQQEDSAVYLCASSPSTGGGEAFFGQGTRLTVV.

The chain joins TRBV4-1 to TRBJ2-7; D assignment may be TRBD1 or TRBD2 (5 bases each). The CDR3 runs 17 residues. Trimming took off 6 bases at V and 4 bases at J, with 25 bases between the two ends. Germline lookup yields CDR1 MGHRA and CDR2 YSYEKL. CDR3 sequence: CASSPLPPGQNIYEQYF. The CDR3 DNA sequence: TGCGCCAGCAGTCCCCTCCCCCCGGGGCAGAACATTTACGAGCAGTACTTC.

J is TRBJ2-2 and V is TRBV11-2, with 8 nucleotides matching TRBD1. Germline V gene lookup returns CDR1 SGHAT and CDR2 FQNNGV. The CDR3 is made up of 15 amino acids. The J segment lost 4 bases and the V segment lost 10 bases, leaving 11 bases of the junction unmatched. In DNA form, the CDR3 reads TGTGCCACTAAACCCAAGACAGGGGCCACCGGGGAGCTGTTTTTT. Its protein product is CATKPKTGATGELFF.

The rearrangement links TRBV15 to TRBJ2-5, with 12 bases that match TRBD1. Per germline, CDR1 LNHNV and CDR2 YYDKDF (reference sequence). This CDR3 contains 17 residues. V was pared by 4 bases and J by 2 bases, with 8 bases of the junction left unmatched. The CDR3 DNA follows: TGTGCCACCAGCATAGTGTGGGACAGGGGGCATCAAGAGACCCAGTACTTC. Protein: CATSIVWDRGHQETQYF.